The T cell receptor beta chain under discussion was sequenced for a study of somatic mutations in cytotoxic T cells in rheumatoid arthritis. Study-wide context: Prior to any treatment and right after diagnosis, patient blood (approximately 29 ml EDTA) was drawn.

Data came from immunoSEQ multiplex PCR; TCRdb stores just in-frame clones and leaves some out. The sample has roughly 20,000 clones, 80% seen once. The specimen was CD8+ T cells sorted from blood. The clonotype comes from an adult with rheumatoid arthritis.

CDR3 coding DNA: TGTGCCTGGAGTGTAGGGGACCGCTACGAGCAGTACTTC. It translates to CAWSVGDRYEQYF. The rearrangement links TRBV30 to TRBJ2-7; possibly TRBD1 or TRBD2 for D (5 bases each). Germline-derived CDR1 and CDR2 are GTSNPN and SVGIG (reference sequence). Deletions cut 0 bases from V and 3 bases from J, with 9 bases between. The CDR3 extends over 13 amino acids.